These 24 T cell receptor beta chains originate from one sample sequenced in a study of response to subunit inactivated influenza vaccine. MiXCR was run by TCRdb on the RT-PCR reads, yielding one entry per CDR3 protein. This repertoire shows 430,000 or so distinct CDR3 sequences, roughly 9.8% found once; its top ten account for 9.5% to 15%. Here the sequenced sample was PBMCs from blood, taken 40 to 50 days after vaccination. The receptor set was obtained from a man between 50 and 59 years old who received an inactivated influenza vaccine.

Many counts were recorded for this clonotype. The chain links TRBV6-4 to TRBJ2-3, with TRBD2 identical over 9 bases. The CDR3 totals 15 residues. The ends lost 4 bases at V and 3 bases at J; junction bases unmatched: 5. Germline V gives CDR1 MRHNA, CDR2 SNTAGT. This chain's CDR3 is CASSVGGLATDTQYF. The CDR3 coding sequence is TGTGCCAGCAGTGTGGGCGGACTAGCGACAGATACGCAGTATTTT.

At least ten counts were recorded for this clonotype. V and J are TRBV7-2 and TRBJ1-2; 10 positions match TRBD1. Trimming took 5 bases from V and 7 from J; bases not matched to a gene: 16. CDR3 length: 17 residues. Germline V lookup: CDR1 SGHTA, CDR2 FQGNSA. The CDR3 DNA reads TGTGCCAGCAGCGGAAGAGGACAGGGGGATTTCTATCGTGGCTACACCTTC. Protein: CASSGRGQGDFYRGYTF.

This clonotype has a handful of counts. CDR3 amino acids: CASSLEGRNEQFF. For the CDR3, the DNA is TGCGCCAGCAGCTTGGAGGGTCGGAATGAGCAGTTCTTC. This chain connects TRBV5-1 to TRBJ2-1; no clear D. Looked up from germline, CDR1 is SGHRS and CDR2 is YFSETQ. The CDR3 consists of 13 residues. Trimming removed 0 bases at V and 7 bases at J, with 8 bases between.

V and J are TRBV25-1 and TRBJ2-1, with 7 positions matching TRBD1. Germline values: CDR1 MGHDK, CDR2 SYGVNS. V shed 6 bases, J shed 4 bases, and the junction held 9 bases outside the gene matches. The CDR3 is 15 residues long. Here the CDR3 reads CASRGYRGLYNEQFF. The CDR3 coding sequence is TGTGCCAGCAGGGGGTACAGGGGCTTATACAATGAGCAGTTCTTC.

This clonotype occurred a few times. CDR3 nucleotides: TGTGCCAGCAGCTACCGGACTAGCGGGAACCAAGAGACCCAGTACTTC. This encodes CASSYRTSGNQETQYF. V gene TRBV9 combines with J gene TRBJ2-5, with 12 positions matching TRBD2. Germline-derived CDR1 and CDR2 are SGDLS and YYNGEE. V gave up 4 bases and J gave up 0 bases; unmatched junction bases: 4. The CDR3 is made up of 16 amino acids.

This clonotype was recorded at least ten times. The chain has TRBV14 and TRBJ2-5; weak D call: TRBD2 (6 bases). V shed 3 bases and J shed 9 bases, with 20 bases lying between them. The CDR3 length is 15 residues. Germline values: CDR1 SGHDN, CDR2 FVKESK. CDR3 sequence reads: CASSQSGPTGGSQYF. The CDR3 DNA is TGTGCCAGCAGCCAGAGCGGACCTACCGGAGGGTCCCAGTACTTC. The whole variable domain, filled in from reference TRBV14 and TRBJ2-5, reads EAGVTQFPSHSVIEKGQTVTLRCDPISGHDNLYWYRRVMGKEIKFLLHFVKESKQDESGMPNNRFLAERTGGTYSTLKVQPAELEDSGVYFCASSQSGPTGGSQYFGPGTRLLVL.

In this sample, this clonotype turned up many times. The rearrangement uses TRBV28 and TRBJ1-2; TRBD1 aligns across 9 bases. CDR1 and CDR2 from the germline V gene are MDHEN and SYDVKM. Trimming took 6 bases from V and 14 from J; bases not matched to a gene: 13. The CDR3 runs to 13 residues. The CDR3 is CASRDPGQGSITF. CDR3 coding DNA: TGTGCCAGCAGGGACCCGGGACAGGGAAGCATAACCTTC.

In its sample, this clonotype was seen many times. This chain connects TRBV20-1 to TRBJ2-2; TRBD2 agrees at 7 bases. The J segment lost 6 bases and the V segment lost 5 bases, leaving 9 bases of the junction unmatched. Germline CDR1 and CDR2: DFQATT and SNEGSKA (reference sequence). The CDR3 runs to 14 residues. The CDR3 loop is CSAPRRGGSGELFF. The CDR3 nucleotides are TGCAGTGCTCCGAGAAGGGGAGGGTCCGGGGAGCTGTTTTTT.

Here the CDR3 DNA reads TGTGCCATCAGTGATGCGACAGGGTACTACGAGCAGTACTTC. It translates to CAISDATGYYEQYF. V and J are TRBV10-3 and TRBJ2-7, with 7 nucleotides matching TRBD1. There are 14 residues in the CDR3. V lost 3 bases to trimming and J lost 3 bases; unmatched junction nucleotides: 5. Germline CDR1 and CDR2: ENHRY and SYGVKD.

The genes are TRBV19 and TRBJ2-3; D unresolved. V was pared by 1 base and J by 7 bases, with 12 bases between. The CDR3 totals 14 residues. Germline V gene lookup returns CDR1 LNHDA and CDR2 SQIVND (reference sequence). CDR3 amino acids: CASSIGGSGHTQYF. Written as DNA, the CDR3 is TGTGCCAGTAGTATAGGCGGCTCTGGCCATACGCAGTATTTT.

The rearrangement links TRBV2 to TRBJ2-6; D uncertain. This CDR3 region has 14 residues. V was clipped by 3 bases and J by 0 bases, with 3 bases between them. The germline gives CDR1 SNHLY, CDR2 FYNNEI. CDR3 nucleotides: TGTGCCAGCAGTGAGCCCTCTGGGGCCAACGTCCTGACTTTC. It yields the protein CASSEPSGANVLTF.

This clonotype turned up a few times. The chain employs TRBV24-1 and TRBJ1-1; D gene ambiguous. This CDR3 has 13 amino acids. The V gene's germline CDR1 is KGHDR and CDR2 SFDVKD. Trimming stripped 9 bases from V and 2 bases from J, with 12 bases between. The CDR3 DNA is TGTGCCACCGCAAACTGGGCAAACACTGAAGCTTTCTTT. Translation: CATANWANTEAFF.

This clonotype has only a few counts. This chain uses TRBV11-1 with TRBJ2-1; 8 bases are shared with TRBD2. V shed 5 bases and J 4 bases; nucleotides not matched to a gene: 16. This CDR3 is built from 18 residues. Germline values: CDR1 SGHAT, CDR2 FQDESV (reference sequence). For the CDR3, the DNA is TGTGCCAGCAGCCCTTTTGGGCGAGAAAGCGGGAGTTACAATGAGCAGTTCTTC. It translates to CASSPFGRESGSYNEQFF.

Only a few counts were recorded for this clonotype. The rearrangement links TRBV12-3 or TRBV12-4 to TRBJ1-2; possibly TRBD1 for D (6 bases). There are 15 residues in the CDR3. The germline V and J ends were trimmed by 6 bases and 3 bases, with 17 bases remaining between them. The CDR3 DNA sequence: TGTGCCAGCAGCCCATCCCCGGGACATTACTATGGCTACACCTTC. Protein sequence: CASSPSPGHYYGYTF.

The chain joins TRBV9 to TRBJ2-2; D gene ambiguous. The CDR3 extends over 16 amino acids. V was clipped by 4 bases and J by 5 bases, with 18 bases between them. Germline V gene sequence: CDR1 SGDLS, CDR2 YYNGEE. CDR3 sequence reads: CASSPTSGIGTGELFF. The CDR3 coding sequence is TGTGCCAGCAGCCCTACTTCGGGTATCGGGACCGGGGAGCTGTTTTTT.

This clonotype was counted many times. V usage is TRBV5-5 and J usage is TRBJ2-7, with 10 bases fitting TRBD1. Germline-derived CDR1 and CDR2 are SGHKS and YYEKEE (reference sequence). The CDR3 contains 14 residues. Trimming took 4 bases from V and 3 from J; bases not matched to a gene: 4. The CDR3 nucleotides are TGTGCCAGCAGCGGCCGGACAGGGGGCTACGAGCAGTACTTC. Its translation: CASSGRTGGYEQYF.

This clonotype has just a few counts. The chain has TRBV7-9 and TRBJ2-3; maybe TRBD2 (6 bases). The V end lost 2 bases, the J end lost 8 bases, and 14 bases lay between the germline ends. This CDR3 has 14 residues. Looked up from germline, CDR1 is SEHNR and CDR2 is FQNEAQ (reference sequence). The DNA for the CDR3 is TGTGCCAGCAGCTTACGGGGGACCGTTGGTACGCAGTATTTT. It translates to CASSLRGTVGTQYF.

This clonotype has ten or more counts. The gene calls are TRBV7-3 and TRBJ2-3; 11 bases match TRBD2. Germline loops: CDR1 SGHTA, CDR2 FQGTGA. V lost 5 bases and J lost 5; bases outside the gene matches: 9. This CDR3 is built from 16 residues. The chain's CDR3 is CASSLLTSGTGDTQYF. CDR3 bases: TGTGCCAGCAGCCTCCTGACTAGCGGGACCGGAGATACGCAGTATTTT.

Only a few counts were recorded for this clonotype. This sequence joins TRBV3-1 and TRBJ1-1; possible D gene TRBD1, 6 bases. Germline assignment: CDR1 LGHDT and CDR2 YNNKEL (reference sequence). This CDR3 is built from 13 residues. The ends were cut back, 3 bases at V and 5 bases at J, with 10 bases in the middle. The CDR3 coding sequence is TGTGCCAGCAGCCAGCAGGGGCCAACTGAAGCTTTCTTT. The encoded protein is CASSQQGPTEAFF.

V is TRBV4-1 and J is TRBJ2-5; D gene uncertain. V lost 5 bases, J lost 5 bases, and 12 bases lay in between. Looked up from germline, CDR1 is MGHRA and CDR2 is YSYEKL. The CDR3 is 13 residues long. As DNA, the CDR3 is TGCGCCAGCAGCTCGGTCCTGGTGGAGACCCAGTACTTC. It is translated as CASSSVLVETQYF.

The sample holds a few counts of this clonotype. The CDR3 coding sequence is TGTGCCAGCAGTTACATAGCGAATGAGCAGTTCTTC. It is translated as CASSYIANEQFF. The chain couples TRBV6-6 to TRBJ2-1, with D possibly being TRBD2 (5 bases). Trimming took 2 bases from V and 7 from J, leaving 6 bases between them. CDR1 MNHNY and CDR2 SVGAGI come from the germline V gene (reference sequence). The CDR3 runs 12 residues.

This clonotype was observed at least ten times. V gene TRBV6-1 combines with J gene TRBJ1-2, with TRBD1 as a possible D gene (5 bases). The V and J ends lost 7 bases and 8 bases respectively, with 23 bases between them. The CDR3 is 15 amino acids. The germline V gene encodes CDR1 MNHNS and CDR2 SASEGT. The CDR3 here is CASTETRPQGRGYTF. CDR3 bases: TGTGCCAGCACCGAGACCCGACCTCAGGGAAGGGGCTACACCTTC.

In its sample, this clonotype was seen a few times. The rearrangement links TRBV10-3 to TRBJ1-6; a possible D gene is TRBD1 (5 bases). From germline, CDR1 is ENHRY and CDR2 SYGVKD. V lost 5 bases to trimming and J lost 7 bases, with 12 bases between them. There are 14 residues in the CDR3. This CDR3 reads CAISIGTENSPLHF. The CDR3 nucleotides are TGTGCCATCAGTATCGGGACCGAGAATTCACCCCTCCACTTT.

In its sample, this clonotype was seen a few times. The rearrangement uses TRBV4-3 and TRBJ2-3; maybe TRBD2 (5 bases). Germline V gene data show CDR1 as LGHNA and CDR2 as YSLEER. V was clipped by 0 bases and J by 5 bases, with 12 bases between them. This CDR3 is built from 15 residues. CDR3 amino acids: CASSQDTRRIDTQYF. The CDR3 DNA follows: TGCGCCAGCAGCCAAGATACCCGGAGGATAGATACGCAGTATTTT.